These 29 T cell receptor beta chains originate from one sample sequenced in a study of shared clonotypes between healthy human individuals. TCRdb's table, derived via immunoSEQ multiplex PCR, lists solely in-frame clones and lacks some. The sample includes some 1 million clones, under 80% of them seen just once. Sample: memory CD4+ T cells sorted from blood. Stated subset: CD45RA-negative fraction. The receptors originated from a man between 18 and 35 years old in good health.

A word on this clone: One base away lies a much larger clone, so this may be a sequencing read error. As DNA, the CDR3 is TGTGCCGGCTCAGACTCCGAAGAGACCCAGTACTTC. It translates to CAGSDSEETQYF. The chain has TRBV18 and TRBJ2-5, with D uncertain. This CDR3 has 12 amino acids. Germline V lookup: CDR1 KGHSH, CDR2 LQKENI.

V gene TRBV6-6 combines with J gene TRBJ2-1; 11 positions agree with TRBD1. The germline V gene has CDR1 MNHNY and CDR2 SVGAGI (reference sequence). CDR3 length: 15 amino acids. V was clipped by 2 bases and J by 7 bases; unmatched bases: 4. CDR3 nucleotide sequence: TGTGCCAGCAGTTACCGTGGGACAGGGGGAAATGAGCAGTTCTTC. Amino acids: CASSYRGTGGNEQFF.

This clone was seen a handful of times. J is TRBJ1-5 and V is TRBV30; 7 bases map to TRBD1. This CDR3 region has 14 residues. Germline CDR1 reads GTSNPN; CDR2 reads SVGIG (reference sequence). V trimming: 4 bases; J trimming: 6 bases; junction bases outside the gene matches: 9. For the CDR3, the DNA is TGTGCCTGGACCCAGGGGGAACTGGGTCAGCCCCAGCATTTT. It encodes CAWTQGELGQPQHF.

The chain couples TRBV7-9 to TRBJ1-2; 9 nucleotides agree with TRBD1. Trimming removed 5 bases from V and 7 bases from J; junction bases left unmatched: 11. The CDR3 totals 15 residues. The germline V gene encodes CDR1 SEHNR and CDR2 FQNEAQ (reference sequence). The CDR3 here is CASSPHRDRVIGYTF. CDR3 bases: TGTGCCAGCAGCCCTCACCGGGACAGGGTTATTGGCTACACCTTC.

This clone is a singleton in its sample. The V gene is TRBV5-6, the J gene TRBJ2-4; a possible D gene is TRBD1 (5 bases). Deletions cut 0 bases from V and 6 bases from J, with 13 bases between. The CDR3 sequence is 15 residues long. In germline, CDR1 is SGHDT, CDR2 YYEEEE. CDR3: CASSLVVAGSNIQYF. The CDR3 nucleotides are TGTGCCAGCAGCTTGGTGGTGGCAGGGTCAAACATTCAGTACTTC.

This clone was seen more than once but under ten times. The chain combines TRBV29-1 with TRBJ1-1; 12 positions agree with TRBD1. The V gene end was trimmed by 7 bases and the J gene end by 4 bases; junction bases not matched to a gene: 7. The CDR3 consists of 14 residues. Looked up from germline, CDR1 is SQVTM and CDR2 is ANQGSEA. DNA of the CDR3: TGCAGCGCCAGGTTGGGACAGGGGGCCACTGAAGCTTTCTTT. Residues: CSARLGQGATEAFF.

This clone was picked up many times. This chain connects TRBV29-1 to TRBJ2-1; D call uncertain. V lost 3 bases and J lost 7, with 7 bases in between. The CDR3 consists of 11 residues. CDR1 and CDR2 (germline): SQVTM, ANQGSEA. CDR3 residues: CSVEWVNEQFF. CDR3 bases: TGCAGCGTTGAGTGGGTAAATGAGCAGTTCTTC.

The CDR3 DNA is TGTGCCAGCAGCCGACTCGGGCAGCGGGGGGTAAGCTCCTACGAGCAGTACTTC. It codes for CASSRLGQRGVSSYEQYF. The chain couples TRBV5-4 to TRBJ2-7; TRBD2 aligns across 9 bases. Trimming at V came to 4 bases and at J to 0 bases, leaving 14 bases not matched to a gene. CDR1 SGHNT and CDR2 YYREEE come from the germline V gene (reference sequence). CDR3 size: 18 residues.

The rearrangement uses TRBV7-2 and TRBJ1-6; D is undetermined. Per the germline V gene, CDR1 is SGHTA and CDR2 is FQGNSA. V lost 4 bases, J lost 9 bases, and 16 bases lay in between. The CDR3 has 15 residues. In DNA, the CDR3 is TGTGCCAGCAGCTCCCGGGAAGCAGACGCTTCACCCCTCCACTTT. Its translation is CASSSREADASPLHF.

The chain combines TRBV4-2 with TRBJ2-1, with TRBD1 as a possible D gene (5 bases). The CDR3 spans 14 residues. The V and J ends lost 4 bases and 4 bases respectively, with 11 bases between them. Germline lookup yields CDR1 LGHNA and CDR2 YNFKEQ. The CDR3 reads CASSRKTGYNEQFF. The CDR3, as DNA: TGTGCCAGCAGCCGCAAAACAGGATACAATGAGCAGTTCTTC.

This chain links TRBV7-6 with TRBJ1-6, with unresolved D. Germline V gives CDR1 SGHVS, CDR2 FNYEAQ. The CDR3 runs to 12 residues. Trimming took off 5 bases at V and 5 bases at J, with 4 bases between the two ends. The CDR3 here is CASSLNNSPLHF. Written as DNA, the CDR3 is TGTGCCAGCAGCCTCAATAATTCACCCCTCCACTTT.

V is TRBV27 and J is TRBJ1-2; weak D call: TRBD1 (5 bases). V was shortened by 1 base and J by 8 bases, with 14 bases between the two germline ends. The CDR3 sequence is 14 residues long. Germline values: CDR1 MNHEY, CDR2 SMNVEV (reference sequence). The CDR3 reads CASSLWGRGAGYTF. Here the CDR3 DNA reads TGTGCCAGCAGTTTATGGGGACGAGGCGCCGGCTACACCTTC.

This CDR3 is CASSPSRTGRTEAFF. DNA for the CDR3: TGTGCCAGCAGCCCATCCCGGACAGGGAGGACTGAAGCTTTCTTT. This chain uses TRBV11-3 with TRBJ1-1; 8 nucleotides line up with TRBD1. V shed 5 bases and J 5 bases; nucleotides not matched to a gene: 10. The CDR3 is 15 residues long. Looked up from germline, CDR1 is SGHNT and CDR2 is YENEEA.

The chain recombines TRBV15 with TRBJ2-7; 7 positions match TRBD2. This CDR3 spans 15 amino acids. Trimming at V came to 1 base and at J to 4 bases, leaving 7 bases not matched to a gene. Germline CDR1 reads LNHNV; CDR2 reads YYDKDF (reference sequence). CDR3 protein: CATSRAEAGVYEQYF. As DNA, the CDR3 is TGTGCCACCAGCAGAGCTGAGGCGGGAGTGTACGAGCAGTACTTC.

The chain recombines TRBV5-4 with TRBJ2-1; TRBD2 aligns across 14 bases. Germline V gene sequence: CDR1 SGHNT, CDR2 YYREEE (reference sequence). The V and J ends lost 3 bases and 6 bases, in that order; junction bases with no gene match: 2. CDR3 length: 15 residues. The CDR3 region has the DNA TGTGCCAGCAGCTCAGGACTAGCGGGGGGCAATGAGCAGTTCTTC. It specifies CASSSGLAGGNEQFF.

This chain uses TRBV6-1 with TRBJ2-5, with D uncertain. The V gene lost 6 bases and the J gene lost 4 bases, with 12 bases spanning the gap. This CDR3 comprises 13 residues. Per germline, CDR1 MNHNS and CDR2 SASEGT. CDR3 amino acids: CASRATVLETQYF. CDR3 in DNA: TGTGCCAGCAGAGCAACGGTTTTAGAGACCCAGTACTTC.

This clone was found once. The chain has TRBV27 and TRBJ2-2; possibly TRBD1 for D (6 bases). This CDR3 has 14 amino acids. The germline V gene has CDR1 MNHEY and CDR2 SMNVEV (reference sequence). With 6 bases removed from V and 6 bases from J, the gap between germline ends came to 14 bases. This CDR3 reads CASRPQGPAGELFF. CDR3 bases: TGTGCCAGCAGGCCTCAGGGGCCCGCCGGGGAGCTGTTTTTT.

V is TRBV6-1 and J is TRBJ2-5; 7 bases are shared with TRBD1. V lost 4 bases to trimming and J lost 5 bases; unmatched junction nucleotides: 7. The CDR3 loop spans 14 amino acids. Germline assignment: CDR1 MNHNS and CDR2 SASEGT. The CDR3 sequence is CASSVGTALETQYF. In DNA, the CDR3 is TGTGCCAGCAGTGTCGGGACAGCCCTCGAGACCCAGTACTTC.

The V and J genes are TRBV13 and TRBJ2-7, with D perhaps matching TRBD1 (6 bases). The CDR3 loop spans 13 amino acids. Germline V CDR1 and CDR2: PRHDT, FYEKMQ (reference sequence). V lost 5 bases to trimming and J lost 6 bases, with 14 bases between them. This CDR3 reads CASSPRDKTEQYF. The CDR3 DNA reads TGTGCCAGCAGCCCCAGGGACAAAACCGAGCAGTACTTC.

J is TRBJ2-7 and V is TRBV7-9, with D unclear. With 0 bases removed from V and 12 bases from J, the gap between germline ends came to 12 bases. The CDR3 spans 12 residues. Germline-derived CDR1 and CDR2 are SEHNR and FQNEAQ (reference sequence). For the CDR3, the DNA is TGTGCCAGCAGCTTAGCCGAAGCCCATATGTACTTC. Amino acids: CASSLAEAHMYF.

This rearrangement joins TRBV18 to TRBJ2-5; 9 positions match TRBD2. J was trimmed by 0 bases and V by 0 bases; bases with no gene match: 5. Germline CDR1 and CDR2: KGHSH and LQKENI. The CDR3 is 17 amino acids. The CDR3 nucleotides are TGTGCCAGCTCACCACCCCTAGCGGGGCTGTACCAAGAGACCCAGTACTTC. Protein sequence: CASSPPLAGLYQETQYF. Full variable domain (rest looked up from reference TRBV18 and TRBJ2-5): NAGVMQNPRHLVRRRGQEARLRCSPMKGHSHVYWYRQLPEEGLKFMVYLQKENIIDESGMPKERFSAEFPKEGPSILRIQQVVRGDSAAYFCASSPPLAGLYQETQYFGPGTRLLVL.

The V gene is TRBV7-2, the J gene TRBJ2-7; D unclear. This CDR3 is built from 14 residues. Germline V gene data show CDR1 as SGHTA and CDR2 as FQGNSA. With 1 base removed from V and 4 bases from J, the gap between germline ends came to 11 bases. CDR3 loop: CASSLVGWGYEQYF. CDR3 nucleotide sequence: TGTGCCAGCAGCTTAGTAGGGTGGGGTTACGAGCAGTACTTC.

The chain joins TRBV2 to TRBJ1-3, with D unclear. V dropped 6 bases and J dropped 3 bases, with 9 bases sitting between them. This CDR3 region has 13 residues. Germline CDR1 reads SNHLY; CDR2 reads FYNNEI. The CDR3 loop reads CASRSTVGNTIYF. The CDR3 region has the DNA TGTGCCAGCAGGAGTACAGTTGGAAACACCATATATTTT.

The chain carries TRBV7-2 and TRBJ2-7, with D unclear. CDR1 SGHTA and CDR2 FQGNSA come from the germline V gene. The germline V and J ends were trimmed by 0 bases and 0 bases, with 15 bases remaining between them. The CDR3 consists of 17 residues. CDR3 sequence: CASSLARGSPSSYEQYF. DNA for the CDR3: TGTGCCAGCAGCTTAGCGCGAGGCAGTCCCAGCTCCTACGAGCAGTACTTC.

The V call is TRBV7-3, the J call TRBJ2-3; 7 bases match TRBD1. The CDR3 sequence is 15 residues long. Trimming removed 4 bases from V and 3 bases from J; junction bases left unmatched: 7. CDR1 SGHTA and CDR2 FQGTGA come from the germline V gene. As DNA, the CDR3 is TGTGCCAGCAGCTCGGGACAGCTATCAACAGATACGCAGTATTTT. It specifies CASSSGQLSTDTQYF. The complete variable domain, with remaining parts taken from reference TRBV7-3 and TRBJ2-3, reads GAGVSQTPSNKVTEKGKYVELRCDPISGHTALYWYRQSLGQGPEFLIYFQGTGAADDSGLPNDRFFAVRPEGSVSTLKIQRTERGDSAVYLCASSSGQLSTDTQYFGPGTRLTVL.

V gene TRBV18 combines with J gene TRBJ2-3; no clear D gene. In germline, CDR1 is KGHSH, CDR2 LQKENI. Deletions cut 2 bases from V and 6 bases from J, with 12 bases between. This CDR3 has 14 residues. The CDR3 sequence: CASSPASLSDTQYF. The CDR3 DNA follows: TGTGCCAGCTCACCAGCGAGCCTTTCGGATACGCAGTATTTT. The complete variable domain, with remaining parts taken from reference TRBV18 and TRBJ2-3, reads NAGVMQNPRHLVRRRGQEARLRCSPMKGHSHVYWYRQLPEEGLKFMVYLQKENIIDESGMPKERFSAEFPKEGPSILRIQQVVRGDSAAYFCASSPASLSDTQYFGPGTRLTVL.

The chain links TRBV2 to TRBJ2-5; 7 bases are a match to TRBD2. The CDR3 covers 14 residues. Germline lookup yields CDR1 SNHLY and CDR2 FYNNEI. The V segment lost 6 bases and the J segment 2 bases; nucleotides outside the gene matches: 6. The CDR3 loop reads CASRGGAGQETQYF. Written as DNA, the CDR3 is TGTGCCAGCAGGGGAGGGGCAGGGCAAGAGACCCAGTACTTC.

The rearrangement uses TRBV20-1 and TRBJ1-2; D gene unclear. The CDR3 is 9 amino acids. Per the germline V gene, CDR1 is DFQATT and CDR2 is SNEGSKA (reference sequence). V dropped 7 bases and J dropped 3 bases, with 3 bases sitting between them. The CDR3 DNA reads TGCAGTGGGGACTATGGCTACACCTTC. Its translation is CSGDYGYTF.

This chain's CDR3 is CASSFERQGAAEAFF. The CDR3 DNA follows: TGCGCCAGCAGCTTCGAGAGACAGGGGGCGGCTGAAGCTTTCTTT. The chain employs TRBV5-1 and TRBJ1-1; TRBD1 matches 10 bases. This CDR3 has 15 amino acids. Looked up from germline, CDR1 is SGHRS and CDR2 is YFSETQ. The trim removed 2 bases at V and 6 bases at J, leaving 7 bases unmatched. The full variable domain, completed using reference TRBV5-1 and TRBJ1-1, is KAGVTQTPRYLIKTRGQQVTLSCSPISGHRSVSWYQQTPGQGLQFLFEYFSETQRNKGNFPGRFSGRQFSNSRSEMNVSTLELGDSALYLCASSFERQGAAEAFFGQGTRLTVV.